This TCR beta chain was profiled in a study of cytomegalovirus exposure and HLA in healthy donors. The PCR used 60 Vbeta and 13 Jbeta primers. Method: immunoSEQ multiplex PCR; TCRdb's copy keeps in-frame clones and lacks some. The sample holds approximately 140,000 clones, almost 85% seen once. Sequenced sample: PBMCs. The TCR sequence derives from a woman aged 35 to 49 in good health and CMV-seronegative.

CDR3 amino acids: CASSLYSGTDYEQYF. For the CDR3, the DNA is TGTGCCAGCAGCTTATATTCCGGGACAGATTACGAGCAGTACTTC. The chain links TRBV7-9 to TRBJ2-7; 7 bases match TRBD1. This CDR3 has 15 amino acids. V trimming: 2 bases; J trimming: 4 bases; junction bases outside the gene matches: 8. CDR1 is SEHNR and CDR2 is FQNEAQ in the germline V gene (reference sequence).